Following are 5 T cell receptor beta chains from one sample sequenced in a study of blood T cell repertoires in COVID-19. Only in-frame clones appear in the TCRdb table, and some are missing; sequencing was by immunoSEQ multiplex PCR. The sample comprises some 170,000 clones, more than 80% of which are singletons, and less than 9% rests with the top ten. Sequenced input: peripheral blood. The receptors come from an older woman with acute or convalescent COVID-19.

This clone occurred once. The chain is built from TRBV7-2 and TRBJ1-2, with 10 bases fitting TRBD1. CDR3 length equals 15 residues. The germline gives CDR1 SGHTA, CDR2 FQGNSA. V shed 5 bases, J shed 7 bases, and the junction held 10 bases outside the gene matches. Here the CDR3 reads CASSRGGDRGSGYTF. CDR3 in DNA: TGTGCCAGCAGCCGCGGGGGGGACAGGGGAAGTGGCTACACCTTC.

CDR3 DNA sequence: TGTGCCAGCAGCCCCACTATCAGGGTATCGGACACTGAAGCTTTCTTT. The encoded protein is CASSPTIRVSDTEAFF. This chain joins TRBV7-9 and TRBJ1-1, with D possibly being TRBD1 (5 bases). The CDR3 runs to 16 residues. Germline V gene lookup returns CDR1 SEHNR and CDR2 FQNEAQ (reference sequence). V lost 5 bases to trimming and J lost 3 bases, with 19 bases between them.

This sequence joins TRBV28 and TRBJ1-5; 9 bases line up with TRBD1. In germline, CDR1 is MDHEN, CDR2 SYDVKM. V lost 6 bases to trimming and J lost 0 bases; unmatched junction nucleotides: 9. There are 17 residues in the CDR3. CDR3 sequence (DNA): TGTGCCAGCAGCGTTAAACAGGGGGCATATAGCAATCAGCCCCAGCATTTT. Translated, it gives CASSVKQGAYSNQPQHF. Full variable domain (outside the CDR3, taken from reference TRBV28 and TRBJ1-5): DVKVTQSSRYLVKRTGEKVFLECVQDMDHENMFWYRQDPGLGLRLIYFSYDVKMKEKGDIPEGYSVSREKKERFSLILESASTNQTSMYLCASSVKQGAYSNQPQHFGDGTRLSIL.

The rearrangement uses TRBV14 and TRBJ1-1; D not certain. CDR3 length: 13 amino acids. The germline CDR1 and CDR2 sequences are SGHDN and FVKESK. Trimming removed 5 bases from V and 4 bases from J, with 11 bases in between. The CDR3 DNA reads as TGTGCCAGCAGCGGGCAGTCCACCACTGAAGCTTTCTTT. Its protein is CASSGQSTTEAFF.

A few counts support this clone. J is TRBJ2-1 and V is TRBV19, with 11 bases fitting TRBD2. Losses at the gene ends were 2 bases for V and 6 bases for J; bases not matched to a gene: 3. This CDR3 region has 15 residues. Per germline, CDR1 LNHDA and CDR2 SQIVND (reference sequence). The CDR3 loop reads CASSILAGGGNEQFF. The CDR3, as DNA: TGTGCCAGTAGTATACTAGCGGGAGGAGGCAATGAGCAGTTCTTC.